Following are 6 T cell receptor beta chains from one sample sequenced in a study of T cell repertoires in cytomegalovirus infection. TCRdb reanalysed the reads using MiXCR and keeps one entry per CDR3 protein. Counted here are about half a million distinct CDR3 sequences, 30% to 40% occurring once; the ten biggest clones make up 17%. Antigen specificity for these receptors is unknown. This material consisted of cultured PBMCs, taken from culture after CMV antigen stimulation. These receptors all stem from a human donor in good health (CMV status not recorded). Some clones in this sample may be carry-over from other donors' samples.

The table lists this clonotype with many counts. J is TRBJ2-7 and V is TRBV7-2, with D possibly matching TRBD1 (6 bases). V was pared by 5 bases and J by 3 bases, with 11 bases between. CDR1 is SGHTA and CDR2 is FQGNSA in the germline V gene. The CDR3 sequence is 13 residues long. The CDR3 DNA is TGTGCCAGCAGCCGGACAGCTTTCTACGAGCAGTACTTC. Translating it yields CASSRTAFYEQYF. The whole variable domain, filled in from reference TRBV7-2 and TRBJ2-7, reads GAGVSQSPSNKVTEKGKDVELRCDPISGHTALYWYRQSLGQGLEFLIYFQGNSAPDKSGLPSDRFSAERTGGSVSTLTIQRTQQEDSAVYLCASSRTAFYEQYFGPGTRLTVT.

The chain carries TRBV12-3 or TRBV12-4 and TRBJ2-1; D assignment may be TRBD1 or TRBD2 (5 bases each). Trimming left V 7 bases short and J 7 bases short, with 20 bases between. CDR3 length: 15 residues. The CDR3 DNA is TGTGCCAGCACTCCGACGGGACCGGATGGTAATGAGCAGTTCTTC. Translated: CASTPTGPDGNEQFF.

This clonotype was found a few times. The genes are TRBV11-3 and TRBJ2-1; D possibly corresponds to TRBD1 (5 bases). The CDR3 has 15 amino acids. Germline V gives CDR1 SGHNT, CDR2 YENEEA. Trimming left V 3 bases short and J 9 bases short, with 18 bases between. CDR3 bases: TGTGCCAGCAGCTTGGGCAACAGGTGGGCCTCTGAGCAGTTCTTC. This gives the protein CASSLGNRWASEQFF.

This clonotype was seen more than once but under ten times. This chain connects TRBV7-2 to TRBJ2-7; the D is unclear. The V and J ends lost 6 bases and 5 bases respectively, with 17 bases between them. CDR1 SGHTA and CDR2 FQGNSA come from the germline V gene. The CDR3 extends over 14 amino acids. The CDR3 DNA reads as TGTGCCAGCAGACGTGGGATCGGCATCCACGAGCAGTACGTC. Translating it yields CASRRGIGIHEQYV.

This clonotype was seen at least ten times. The chain has TRBV7-2 and TRBJ1-5, with 8 nucleotides matching TRBD1. CDR3 length equals 19 residues. Germline lookup yields CDR1 SGHTA and CDR2 FQGNSA. V was pared by 0 bases and J by 2 bases, with 12 bases of the junction left unmatched. CDR3 region: CASSLAPGQVIGGNQPQHF. For the CDR3, the DNA is TGTGCCAGCAGCTTAGCGCCGGGACAGGTTATAGGTGGCAATCAGCCCCAGCATTTT.

In this sample, this clonotype turned up a few times. The chain couples TRBV19 to TRBJ2-6; TRBD1 is a possible D gene (6 bases). V lost 6 bases and J 0 bases, leaving 18 bases between the germline ends. Per the germline V gene, CDR1 is LNHDA and CDR2 is SQIVND (reference sequence). The CDR3 extends over 18 amino acids. CDR3 region: CASSGRRQVSSGANVLTF. For the CDR3, the DNA is TGTGCCAGTAGCGGCCGCAGACAGGTATCCTCTGGGGCCAACGTCCTGACTTTC. Using reference TRBV19 and TRBJ2-6 for the parts outside the CDR3, the full variable domain is DGGITQSPKYLFRKEGQNVTLSCEQNLNHDAMYWYRQDPGQGLRLIYYSQIVNDFQKGDIAEGYSVSREKKESFPLTVTSAQKNPTAFYLCASSGRRQVSSGANVLTFGAGSRLTVL.